This TCR beta chain was identified in a study of Ad26.COV2.S vaccination and SARS-CoV-2 variants. Study information: Ad26.COV2.S was injected intramuscularly once or twice, 56 days apart.

Trimming shortened V by 4 bases and J by 3 bases, and 11 bases separated the two germline ends. The CDR3 runs to 13 residues. Germline CDR1 reads SGHKS; CDR2 reads YYEKEE (reference sequence). Sequencing used immunoSEQ multiplex PCR; TCRdb keeps in-frame clones, though not all of them. Counted here are hundreds of thousands of clones, roughly 84% occurring once; the ten biggest clones make up 3.4%. As to treatment: some 20 received Ad26.COV2.S at low or high dose, single or two shots; a few received placebo; per-sample allocation not given. Samples analyzed were those drawn on day 63 after the first vaccine or placebo injection. The shot given was an Ad26 vector that makes Wuhan-strain SARS-CoV-2 spike. A note on this clone: Its specificity is unknown.

The study's findings and limits: Analytic work on TCR breadth and depth might have understated the full extent of total T cell responses.

This TCR came from a person aged 18 to 59 who received the Ad26.COV2.S COVID-19 vaccine or a placebo. V usage is TRBV5-5 and J usage is TRBJ2-7; tentatively, D is TRBD1 (6 bases). The specimen comprised peripheral blood, sampled in a trial of Ad26.COV2.S vaccine versus placebo. Here the CDR3 DNA reads TGTGCCAGCAGCCTTGGACAGTACTACGAGCAGTACTTC. This codes for CASSLGQYYEQYF.